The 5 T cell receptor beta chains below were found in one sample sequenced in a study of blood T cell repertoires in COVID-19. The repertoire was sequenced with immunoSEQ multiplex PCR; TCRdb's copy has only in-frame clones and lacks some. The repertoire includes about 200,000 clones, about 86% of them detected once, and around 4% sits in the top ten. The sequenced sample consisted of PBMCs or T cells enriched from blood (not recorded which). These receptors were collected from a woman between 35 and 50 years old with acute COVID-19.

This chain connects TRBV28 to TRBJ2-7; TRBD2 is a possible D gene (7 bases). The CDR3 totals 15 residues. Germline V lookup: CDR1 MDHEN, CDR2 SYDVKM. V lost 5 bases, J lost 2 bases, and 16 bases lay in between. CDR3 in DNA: TGTGCCAGCAGTGACACGGGGGCGGGAGCCTACGAGCAGTACTTC. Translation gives CASSDTGAGAYEQYF.

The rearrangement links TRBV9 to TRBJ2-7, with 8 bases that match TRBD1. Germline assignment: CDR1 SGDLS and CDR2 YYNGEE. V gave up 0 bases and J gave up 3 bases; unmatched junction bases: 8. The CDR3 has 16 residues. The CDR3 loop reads CASSVDDRGLVYEQYF. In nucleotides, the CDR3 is TGTGCCAGCAGCGTAGACGACAGGGGCTTGGTCTACGAGCAGTACTTC.

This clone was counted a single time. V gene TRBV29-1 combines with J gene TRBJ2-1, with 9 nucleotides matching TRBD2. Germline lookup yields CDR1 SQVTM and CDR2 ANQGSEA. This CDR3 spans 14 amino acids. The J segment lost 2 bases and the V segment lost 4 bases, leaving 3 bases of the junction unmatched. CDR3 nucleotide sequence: TGCAGCGTTGTGGGCGGGAGGGCCTACAATGAGCAGTTCTTC. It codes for CSVVGGRAYNEQFF.

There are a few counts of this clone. The CDR3 is CASSRRNRVYEQYF. In DNA form, the CDR3 reads TGTGCCAGCAGCCGGAGGAACAGGGTCTACGAGCAGTACTTC. The J gene is TRBJ2-7, the V gene TRBV7-2, with a tentative D call TRBD1 (6 bases). Germline V gene lookup returns CDR1 SGHTA and CDR2 FQGNSA. The CDR3 has 14 amino acids. With 5 bases removed from V and 3 bases from J, the gap between germline ends came to 14 bases. Together with reference TRBV7-2 and TRBJ2-7, the CDR3 gives the full variable domain: GAGVSQSPSNKVTEKGKDVELRCDPISGHTALYWYRQSLGQGLEFLIYFQGNSAPDKSGLPSDRFSAERTGGSVSTLTIQRTQQEDSAVYLCASSRRNRVYEQYFGPGTRLTVT.

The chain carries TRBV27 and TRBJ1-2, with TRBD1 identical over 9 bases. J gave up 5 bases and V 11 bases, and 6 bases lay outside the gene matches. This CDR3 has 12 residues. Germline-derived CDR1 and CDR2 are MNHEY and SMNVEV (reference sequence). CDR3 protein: CAAGDRVYGYTF. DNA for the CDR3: TGTGCCGCGGGGGACAGGGTATATGGCTACACCTTC.